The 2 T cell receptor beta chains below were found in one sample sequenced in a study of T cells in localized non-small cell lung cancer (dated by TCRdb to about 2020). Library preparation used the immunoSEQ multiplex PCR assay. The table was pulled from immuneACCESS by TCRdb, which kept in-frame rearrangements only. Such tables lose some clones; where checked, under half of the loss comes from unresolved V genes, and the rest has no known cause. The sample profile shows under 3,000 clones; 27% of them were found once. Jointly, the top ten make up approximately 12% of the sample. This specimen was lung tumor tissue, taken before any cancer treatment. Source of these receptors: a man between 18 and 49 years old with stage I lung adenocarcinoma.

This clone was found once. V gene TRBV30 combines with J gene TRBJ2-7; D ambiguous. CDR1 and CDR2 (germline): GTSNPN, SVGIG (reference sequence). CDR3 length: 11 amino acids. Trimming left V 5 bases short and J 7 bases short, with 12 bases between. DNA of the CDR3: TGTGCCTGGGCGAAGTCGCGAGAGCAGTACTTC. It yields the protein CAWAKSREQYF.

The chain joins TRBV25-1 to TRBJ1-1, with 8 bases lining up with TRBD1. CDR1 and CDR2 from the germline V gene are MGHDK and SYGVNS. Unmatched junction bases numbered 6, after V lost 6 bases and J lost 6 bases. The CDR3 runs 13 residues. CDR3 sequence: CASRDRVAAEAFF. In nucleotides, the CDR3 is TGTGCCAGCAGGGACAGGGTGGCGGCTGAAGCTTTCTTT.